One sample yielded the 2 T cell receptor beta chains listed below, sequenced in a study of circulating and synovial CD4+ cells in juvenile arthritis. Clones were sequenced by immunoSEQ multiplex PCR, and TCRdb holds only the in-frame ones, with some missing. This sample has 30,000 to 40,000 clones, with 90% to 95% found just once. Sequences were obtained from CD4+ T cells from blood. These receptors were taken from a human donor with juvenile idiopathic arthritis.

The CDR3 loop is CASSRGLAGGSDTQYF. The CDR3 nucleotides read TGTGCCAGCAGCCGCGGACTAGCGGGGGGGTCGGATACGCAGTATTTT. This chain joins TRBV7-7 and TRBJ2-3, with 15 bases identical to TRBD2. V was pared by 5 bases and J by 6 bases, with 6 bases of the junction left unmatched. Per germline, CDR1 SSHAT and CDR2 FNYEAQ (reference sequence). CDR3 length equals 16 residues.

The V gene is TRBV6-1, the J gene TRBJ1-3; possibly TRBD1 for D (5 bases). V was pared by 1 base and J by 3 bases, with 13 bases between. Per the germline V gene, CDR1 is MNHNS and CDR2 is SASEGT. The CDR3 length is 16 residues. The CDR3 DNA reads as TGTGCCAGCAGTGAAGTCACCCCAGGGTTTGGAAACACCATATATTTT. Translated, it gives CASSEVTPGFGNTIYF.